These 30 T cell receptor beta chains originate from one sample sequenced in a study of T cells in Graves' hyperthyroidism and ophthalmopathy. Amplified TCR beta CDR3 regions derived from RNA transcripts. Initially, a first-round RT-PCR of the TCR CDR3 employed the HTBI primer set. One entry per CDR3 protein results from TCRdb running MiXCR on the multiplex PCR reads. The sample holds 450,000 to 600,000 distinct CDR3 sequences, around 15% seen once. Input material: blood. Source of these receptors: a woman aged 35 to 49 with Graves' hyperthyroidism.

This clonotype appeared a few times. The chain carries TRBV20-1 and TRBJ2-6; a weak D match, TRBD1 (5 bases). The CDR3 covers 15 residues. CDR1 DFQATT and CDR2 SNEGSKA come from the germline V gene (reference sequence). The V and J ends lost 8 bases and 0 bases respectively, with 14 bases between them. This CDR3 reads CSTVGVPSGANVLTF. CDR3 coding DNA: TGCAGTACAGTAGGGGTCCCCTCTGGGGCCAACGTCCTGACTTTC.

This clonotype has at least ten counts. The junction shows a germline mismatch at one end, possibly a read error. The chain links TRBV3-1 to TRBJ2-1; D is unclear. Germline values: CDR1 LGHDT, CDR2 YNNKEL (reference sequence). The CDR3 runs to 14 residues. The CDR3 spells CASSQVNLNKEQFF. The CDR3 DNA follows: TGTGCCAGCAGCCAAGTTAATCTAAACAAGGAGCAGTTCTTC.

In DNA form, the CDR3 reads TGTGCCATCACCGGGGATAGCAATCAGCCCCAGCATTTT. This codes for CAITGDSNQPQHF. The chain couples TRBV10-3 to TRBJ1-5; D not resolved. Germline CDR1 reads ENHRY; CDR2 reads SYGVKD. The CDR3 has 13 residues. Trimming removed 7 bases from V and 0 bases from J, with 7 bases in between.

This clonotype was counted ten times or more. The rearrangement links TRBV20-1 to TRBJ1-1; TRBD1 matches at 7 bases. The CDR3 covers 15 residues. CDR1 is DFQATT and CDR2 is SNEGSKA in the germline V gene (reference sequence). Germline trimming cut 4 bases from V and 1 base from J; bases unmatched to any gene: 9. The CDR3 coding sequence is TGCAGTGCTATCCTAGGGGGCGCCCAGAACACTGAAGCTTTCTTT. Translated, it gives CSAILGGAQNTEAFF.

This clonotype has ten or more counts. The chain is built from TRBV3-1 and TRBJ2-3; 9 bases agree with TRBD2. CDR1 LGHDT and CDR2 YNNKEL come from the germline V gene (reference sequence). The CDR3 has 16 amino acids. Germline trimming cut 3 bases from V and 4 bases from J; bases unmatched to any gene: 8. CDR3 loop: CASSQGSGRTADTQYF. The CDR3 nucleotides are TGTGCCAGCAGCCAGGGTAGCGGGAGAACCGCAGATACGCAGTATTTT.

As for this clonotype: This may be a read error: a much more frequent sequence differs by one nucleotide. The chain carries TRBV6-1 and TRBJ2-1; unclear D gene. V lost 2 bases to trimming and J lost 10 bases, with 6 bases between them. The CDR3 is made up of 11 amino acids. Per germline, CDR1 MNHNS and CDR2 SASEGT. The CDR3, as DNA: TGTGCCAGCAGTGAAATCTGGGAGCAGTTCTTC. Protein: CASSEIWEQFF.

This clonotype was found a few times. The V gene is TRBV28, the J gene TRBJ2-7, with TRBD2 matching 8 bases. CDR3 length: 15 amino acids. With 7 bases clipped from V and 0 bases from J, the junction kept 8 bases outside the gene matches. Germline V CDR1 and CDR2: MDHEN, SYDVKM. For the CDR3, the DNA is TGTGCCAGCAAACAGACTAGCGTCTACTCCTACGAGCAGTACTTC. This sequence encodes CASKQTSVYSYEQYF.

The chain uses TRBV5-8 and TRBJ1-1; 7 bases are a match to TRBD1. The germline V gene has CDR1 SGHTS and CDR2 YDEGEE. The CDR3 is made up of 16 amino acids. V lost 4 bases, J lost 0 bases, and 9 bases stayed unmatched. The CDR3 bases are TGTGCCAGCAGCCGGCAAGGGGGCGGCATGAACACTGAAGCTTTCTTT. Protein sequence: CASSRQGGGMNTEAFF.

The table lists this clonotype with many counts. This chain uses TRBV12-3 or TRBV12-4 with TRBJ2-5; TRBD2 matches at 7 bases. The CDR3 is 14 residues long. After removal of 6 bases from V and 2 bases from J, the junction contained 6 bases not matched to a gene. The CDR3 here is CASSTPGGQETQYF. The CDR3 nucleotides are TGTGCCAGCAGCACCCCGGGAGGACAAGAGACCCAGTACTTC.

This CDR3 reads CASSLDMVRETEAFF. The CDR3 DNA follows: TGCGCCAGCAGCTTGGATATGGTCAGGGAGACTGAAGCTTTCTTT. The rearrangement links TRBV5-1 to TRBJ1-1; TRBD1 might be the D (5 bases). The germline V gene has CDR1 SGHRS and CDR2 YFSETQ. Trimming removed 0 bases from V and 5 bases from J, with 14 bases in between. The CDR3 contains 15 residues. Full variable domain (rest looked up from reference TRBV5-1 and TRBJ1-1): KAGVTQTPRYLIKTRGQQVTLSCSPISGHRSVSWYQQTPGQGLQFLFEYFSETQRNKGNFPGRFSGRQFSNSRSEMNVSTLELGDSALYLCASSLDMVRETEAFFGQGTRLTVV.

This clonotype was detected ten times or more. The CDR3 region is CASSFLLRGVTEAFF. The CDR3 DNA follows: TGTGCCAGCAGTTTCCTCCTTAGGGGGGTCACTGAAGCTTTCTTT. V usage is TRBV28 and J usage is TRBJ1-1; possible D gene TRBD1, 6 bases. The germline V and J ends were trimmed by 3 bases and 4 bases, with 15 bases remaining between them. The CDR3 is made up of 15 amino acids. CDR1 and CDR2 (germline): MDHEN, SYDVKM.

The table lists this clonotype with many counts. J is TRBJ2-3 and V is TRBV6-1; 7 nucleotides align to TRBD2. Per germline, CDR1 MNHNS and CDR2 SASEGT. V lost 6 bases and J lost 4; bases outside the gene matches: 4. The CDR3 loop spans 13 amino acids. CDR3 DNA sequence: TGTGCCAGCAGCGTCACTAGCGCAGATACGCAGTATTTT. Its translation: CASSVTSADTQYF.

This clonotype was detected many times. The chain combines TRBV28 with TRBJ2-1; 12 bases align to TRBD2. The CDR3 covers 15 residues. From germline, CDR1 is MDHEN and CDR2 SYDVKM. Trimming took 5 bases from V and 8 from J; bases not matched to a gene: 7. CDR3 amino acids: CASSRTSGEWDEQFF. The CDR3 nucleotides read TGTGCCAGCAGTCGGACTAGCGGGGAGTGGGATGAGCAGTTCTTC.

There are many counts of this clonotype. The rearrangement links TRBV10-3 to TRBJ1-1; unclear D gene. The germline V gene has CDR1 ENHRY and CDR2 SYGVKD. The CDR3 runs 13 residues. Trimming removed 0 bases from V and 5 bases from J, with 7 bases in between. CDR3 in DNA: TGTGCCATCAGTGAGTCTTGGAGTACTGAAGCTTTCTTT. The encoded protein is CAISESWSTEAFF.

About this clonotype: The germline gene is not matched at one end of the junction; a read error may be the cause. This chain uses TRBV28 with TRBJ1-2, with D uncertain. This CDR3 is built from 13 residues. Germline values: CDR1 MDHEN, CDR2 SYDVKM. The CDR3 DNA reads TGTGCCAACAGTTTTGGTCAGAACTATGGCTACACCTTC. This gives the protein CANSFGQNYGYTF.

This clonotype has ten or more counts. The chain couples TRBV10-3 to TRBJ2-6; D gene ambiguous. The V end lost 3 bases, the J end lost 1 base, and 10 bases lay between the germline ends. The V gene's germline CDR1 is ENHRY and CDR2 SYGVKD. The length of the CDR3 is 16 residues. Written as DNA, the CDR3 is TGTGCCATCAGTGAAGTTCGGATATCTGGGGCCAACGTCCTGACTTTC. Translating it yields CAISEVRISGANVLTF.

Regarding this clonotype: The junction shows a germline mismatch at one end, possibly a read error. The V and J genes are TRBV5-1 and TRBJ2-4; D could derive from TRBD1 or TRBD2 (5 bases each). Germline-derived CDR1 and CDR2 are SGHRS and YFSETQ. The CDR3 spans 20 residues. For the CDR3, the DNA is TGCGCCAGCAGCTTAGGTCTCGTAGGGACCGATAGTTTAGCCAAAAACATTCAGTGCTTC. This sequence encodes CASSLGLVGTDSLAKNIQCF.

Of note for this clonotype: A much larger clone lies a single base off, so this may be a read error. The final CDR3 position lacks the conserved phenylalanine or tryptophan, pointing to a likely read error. DNA for the CDR3: TGTGCCAGCAGCTTACCCGGGACTAGCGGGAGGGCCAACGAGCAGTACCTC. Its protein is CASSLPGTSGRANEQYL. This sequence joins TRBV7-2 and TRBJ2-7; 16 bases match TRBD2. This CDR3 has 17 residues. V trimming: 2 bases; J trimming: 5 bases; junction bases outside the gene matches: 6. In germline, CDR1 is SGHTA, CDR2 FQGNSA.

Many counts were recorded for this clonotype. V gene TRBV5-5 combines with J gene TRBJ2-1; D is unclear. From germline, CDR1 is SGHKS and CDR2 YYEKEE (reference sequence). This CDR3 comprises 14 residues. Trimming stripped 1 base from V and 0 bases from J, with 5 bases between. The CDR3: CASSLSRSYNEQFF. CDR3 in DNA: TGTGCCAGCAGCTTGTCTCGCTCCTACAATGAGCAGTTCTTC.

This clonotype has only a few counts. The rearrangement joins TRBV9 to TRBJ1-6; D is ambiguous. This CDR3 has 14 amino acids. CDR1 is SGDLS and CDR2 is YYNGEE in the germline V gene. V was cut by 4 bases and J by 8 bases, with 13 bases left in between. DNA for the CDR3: TGTGCCAGCAGCCCCCGTCTTAGGGATTCACCCCTCCACTTT. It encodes CASSPRLRDSPLHF.

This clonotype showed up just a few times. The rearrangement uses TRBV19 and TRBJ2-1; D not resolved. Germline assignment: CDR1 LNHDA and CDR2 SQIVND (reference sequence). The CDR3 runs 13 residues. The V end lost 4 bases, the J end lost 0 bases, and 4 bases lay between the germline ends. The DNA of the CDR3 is TGTGCCAGTAGTACGAACTCCTACAATGAGCAGTTCTTC. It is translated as CASSTNSYNEQFF. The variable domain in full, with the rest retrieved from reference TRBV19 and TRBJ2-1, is DGGITQSPKYLFRKEGQNVTLSCEQNLNHDAMYWYRQDPGQGLRLIYYSQIVNDFQKGDIAEGYSVSREKKESFPLTVTSAQKNPTAFYLCASSTNSYNEQFFGPGTRLTVL.

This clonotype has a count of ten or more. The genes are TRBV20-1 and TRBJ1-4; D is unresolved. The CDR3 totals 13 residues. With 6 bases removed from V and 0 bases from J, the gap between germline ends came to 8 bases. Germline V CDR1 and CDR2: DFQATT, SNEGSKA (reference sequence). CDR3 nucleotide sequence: TGCAGTGCCCAGGCTGCAACTAATGAAAAACTGTTTTTT. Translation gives CSAQAATNEKLFF.

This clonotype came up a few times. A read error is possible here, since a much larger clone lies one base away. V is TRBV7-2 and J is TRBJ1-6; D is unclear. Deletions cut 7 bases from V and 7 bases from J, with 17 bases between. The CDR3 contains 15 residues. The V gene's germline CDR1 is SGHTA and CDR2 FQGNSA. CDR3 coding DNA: TGTGCCAGCAACCCCGAATGGGTAGGGAATTCACCCCTCCACTTT. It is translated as CASNPEWVGNSPLHF.

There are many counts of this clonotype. In DNA form, the CDR3 reads TGTGCCAGCAGCTTGAGGACTAGCGGGAGGCTCAACACCGGGGAGCTGTTTTTT. Its protein is CASSLRTSGRLNTGELFF. V is TRBV7-8 and J is TRBJ2-2; 14 bases align to TRBD2. The trim removed 3 bases at V and 2 bases at J, leaving 5 bases unmatched. The germline CDR1 and CDR2 sequences are SGHVS and FQNEAQ. CDR3 size: 18 residues.

The CDR3 nucleotides are TGCAGTGCTAGGGGGCAGGCGACAGCCAAAAACATTCAGTACTTC. Residues: CSARGQATAKNIQYF. The chain recombines TRBV20-1 with TRBJ2-4; possibly TRBD1 for D (5 bases). This CDR3 is 15 amino acids long. V gave up 3 bases and J gave up 0 bases, with 12 bases separating them. From germline, CDR1 is DFQATT and CDR2 SNEGSKA (reference sequence).

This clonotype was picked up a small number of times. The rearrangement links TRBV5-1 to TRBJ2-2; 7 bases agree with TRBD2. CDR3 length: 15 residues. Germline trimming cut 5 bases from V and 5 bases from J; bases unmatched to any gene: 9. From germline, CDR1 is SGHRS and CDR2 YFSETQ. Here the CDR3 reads CASRSAGVATGELFF. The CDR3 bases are TGCGCCAGCAGGTCGGCGGGAGTTGCTACCGGGGAGCTGTTTTTT.

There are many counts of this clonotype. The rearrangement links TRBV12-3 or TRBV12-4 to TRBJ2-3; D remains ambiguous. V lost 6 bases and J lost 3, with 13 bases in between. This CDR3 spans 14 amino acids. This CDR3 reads CASSRPGRTDTQYF. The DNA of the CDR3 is TGTGCCAGCAGCCGACCAGGAAGGACAGATACGCAGTATTTT.

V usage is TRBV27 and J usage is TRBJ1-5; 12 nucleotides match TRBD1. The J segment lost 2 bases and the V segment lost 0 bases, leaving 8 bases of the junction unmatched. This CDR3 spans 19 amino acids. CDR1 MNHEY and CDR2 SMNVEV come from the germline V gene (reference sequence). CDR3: CASSLSGTGGVEGNQPQHF. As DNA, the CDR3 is TGTGCCAGCAGTTTATCCGGGACAGGGGGCGTCGAAGGCAATCAGCCCCAGCATTTT.

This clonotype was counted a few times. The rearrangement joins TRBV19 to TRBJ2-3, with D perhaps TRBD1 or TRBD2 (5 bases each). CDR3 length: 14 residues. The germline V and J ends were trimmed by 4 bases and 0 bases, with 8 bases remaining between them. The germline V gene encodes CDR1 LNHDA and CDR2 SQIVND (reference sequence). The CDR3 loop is CASSTRDSTDTQYF. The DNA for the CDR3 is TGTGCCAGTAGTACTCGGGACAGCACAGATACGCAGTATTTT.

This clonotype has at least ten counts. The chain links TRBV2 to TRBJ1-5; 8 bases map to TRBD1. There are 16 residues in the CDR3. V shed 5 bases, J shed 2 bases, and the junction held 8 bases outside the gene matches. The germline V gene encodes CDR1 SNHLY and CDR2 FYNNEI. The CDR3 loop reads CASSPGQGQGNQPQHF. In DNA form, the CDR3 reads TGTGCCAGCAGTCCCGGACAGGGCCAGGGCAATCAGCCCCAGCATTTT.